A selection of T cell receptor beta chains follows, all from one sample in a study of cytomegalovirus exposure and HLA in healthy donors. Sequenced by immunoSEQ multiplex PCR; TCRdb stores in-frame clones only, minus some. The repertoire holds 190,000 or so clones, with about four fifths as singletons. The material sequenced was PBMCs. These receptors originate from a man aged 50 to 59 in good health and CMV-seronegative. CDR3s include the opening cysteine and the closing phenylalanine or tryptophan. The order of the fields is V gene, clone size, D gene, J gene, CDR3 DNA, CDR3 protein. D genes are given only for firm matches. Not all rows give a size; the values are once, few, many and, for expanded clones, a class.

v_call: TRBV5-8
clone_size: -
d_call: TRBD1
j_call: TRBJ2-5
cdr3_nt: TGTGCCAGCAGAGTGACAGGGTCGATACACGGCCAGTACTTC
cdr3_aa: CASRVTGSIHGQYF

v_call: TRBV7-8
clone_size: -
d_call: -
j_call: TRBJ2-1
cdr3_nt: TGTGCCAGCAGCTTAGTAGGCGGGCACAATGAGCAGTTCTTC
cdr3_aa: CASSLVGGHNEQFF

v_call: TRBV2
clone_size: -
d_call: -
j_call: TRBJ1-5
cdr3_nt: TGTGCCAGCAGTGAACTCCGGTATCAGCCCCAGCATTTT
cdr3_aa: CASSELRYQPQHF

v_call: TRBV7-7
clone_size: -
d_call: -
j_call: TRBJ1-5
cdr3_nt: TGTGCTAGCAACCTTCGGGGGAAGACCCAGCATTTT
cdr3_aa: CASNLRGKTQHF

v_call: TRBV5-1
clone_size: -
d_call: -
j_call: TRBJ1-2
cdr3_nt: TGCGCCAGCAGTCCCTCCACCCGGGTGGTGGGACAACGAACGGGGTACACCTTC
cdr3_aa: CASSPSTRVVGQRTGYTF

v_call: TRBV10-3
clone_size: -
d_call: TRBD2
j_call: TRBJ2-7
cdr3_nt: TGTGCCATCAGCCCTTGGACTAGCGGGAGTGACGAGCAGTACTTC
cdr3_aa: CAISPWTSGSDEQYF

v_call: TRBV10-3
clone_size: once
d_call: -
j_call: TRBJ1-2
cdr3_nt: TGTGCCATCAGTCCCACAGGACGACAGGAAGGAGGCTACACCTTC
cdr3_aa: CAISPTGRQEGGYTF

v_call: TRBV7-6
clone_size: -
d_call: TRBD2
j_call: TRBJ2-3
cdr3_nt: TGTGCCAGCAGCTTAGCCCGGACTAGCGGCACAGATACGCAGTATTTT
cdr3_aa: CASSLARTSGTDTQYF

v_call: TRBV5-1
clone_size: -
d_call: TRBD1
j_call: TRBJ1-2
cdr3_nt: TGCGCCAGCAGCCCACCTAGACAGGGAGTGGGCTACACCTTC
cdr3_aa: CASSPPRQGVGYTF

v_call: TRBV19
clone_size: once
d_call: TRBD1
j_call: TRBJ1-1
cdr3_nt: TGTGCCAGTAAGGGACAGCCTCACACTGGGGCTGAAGCTTTCTTT
cdr3_aa: CASKGQPHTGAEAFF

v_call: TRBV7-2
clone_size: -
d_call: -
j_call: TRBJ2-3
cdr3_nt: TGTGCCAGCCGACCAGCGAGTACTACTAGCACAGATACGCAGTATTTT
cdr3_aa: CASRPASTTSTDTQYF

v_call: TRBV6-4
clone_size: -
d_call: -
j_call: TRBJ1-6
cdr3_nt: TGTGCCAGCAGTGACGGGAGTAATTCACCCCTCCACTTT
cdr3_aa: CASSDGSNSPLHF

v_call: TRBV12-1
clone_size: once
d_call: -
j_call: TRBJ1-5
cdr3_nt: TGTGCCAGCAGCACAGGGGCACCGAATCAGCCCCAGCATTTT
cdr3_aa: CASSTGAPNQPQHF

v_call: TRBV18
clone_size: -
d_call: TRBD1
j_call: TRBJ1-1
cdr3_nt: TGTGCCAGCTCCCGGGGACAGGGGAACACTGAAGCTTTCTTT
cdr3_aa: CASSRGQGNTEAFF

v_call: TRBV30
clone_size: -
d_call: TRBD2
j_call: TRBJ2-1
cdr3_nt: TGTGCCTGGAATAAGGGAGCGGGAGAGCAGTTCTTC
cdr3_aa: CAWNKGAGEQFF

v_call: TRBV27
clone_size: -
d_call: TRBD2
j_call: TRBJ2-7
cdr3_nt: TGTGCCAGCAGGGTAGCGGGAGCGCACTACGAGCAGTACTTC
cdr3_aa: CASRVAGAHYEQYF

v_call: TRBV18
clone_size: once
d_call: -
j_call: TRBJ2-1
cdr3_nt: TGTGCCAGCTCACCAACGAGAGTCCTCTCCTACAATGAGCAGTTCTTC
cdr3_aa: CASSPTRVLSYNEQFF

v_call: TRBV15
clone_size: -
d_call: -
j_call: TRBJ2-5
cdr3_nt: TGTGCCACCAGCAGTCTGAACAGACACCAAGAGACCCAGTACTTC
cdr3_aa: CATSSLNRHQETQYF

v_call: TRBV18
clone_size: -
d_call: TRBD1
j_call: TRBJ1-4
cdr3_nt: TGTGCCAGCTCACCACCAGGCACAGGGGATGAAAAACTGTTTTTT
cdr3_aa: CASSPPGTGDEKLFF

v_call: TRBV7-9
clone_size: -
d_call: TRBD1
j_call: TRBJ1-2
cdr3_nt: TGTGCCAGCAGCCAACAGGGGACTGGCTACACCTTC
cdr3_aa: CASSQQGTGYTF

v_call: TRBV18
clone_size: -
d_call: -
j_call: TRBJ2-6
cdr3_nt: TGTGCCAGCTCACCAGACGAGGGAGGCGTCCTGACTTTC
cdr3_aa: CASSPDEGGVLTF

v_call: TRBV5-4
clone_size: -
d_call: -
j_call: TRBJ1-5
cdr3_nt: TGTGCCAGCAGCTCGGACCGGGATTGGCCCCAGCATTTT
cdr3_aa: CASSSDRDWPQHF

v_call: TRBV4-3
clone_size: -
d_call: -
j_call: TRBJ2-2
cdr3_nt: TGCGCCAGCAGAATACAGGGAAACACCGGGGAGCTGTTTTTT
cdr3_aa: CASRIQGNTGELFF

v_call: TRBV13
clone_size: -
d_call: -
j_call: TRBJ2-3
cdr3_nt: TGTGCCAGCACCCGGGACTCCGGCACAGATACGCAGTATTTT
cdr3_aa: CASTRDSGTDTQYF

v_call: TRBV6-6
clone_size: few
d_call: -
j_call: TRBJ1-4
cdr3_nt: TGTGCCAGCAGTTACTCGCGGGGGTCTAATGAAAAACTGTTTTTT
cdr3_aa: CASSYSRGSNEKLFF

v_call: TRBV19
clone_size: once
d_call: TRBD2
j_call: TRBJ2-5
cdr3_nt: TGTGCCAGTTCCCGGACTAGCGGGCGTCAAGAGACCCAGTACTTC
cdr3_aa: CASSRTSGRQETQYF

v_call: TRBV10-3
clone_size: few
d_call: -
j_call: TRBJ2-2
cdr3_nt: TGTGCCATCAGTGAGTCTCTGGCGGCCGGGGAGCTGTTTTTT
cdr3_aa: CAISESLAAGELFF

v_call: TRBV30
clone_size: few
d_call: -
j_call: TRBJ1-4
cdr3_nt: TGTGCCTGGGGGGCACAGGAGCTCGCTGAAAAACTGTTTTTT
cdr3_aa: CAWGAQELAEKLFF

v_call: TRBV29-1
clone_size: -
d_call: -
j_call: TRBJ1-1
cdr3_nt: TGCAGCGTTCAGACACACGTGCAGGGCACTGAAGCTTTCTTT
cdr3_aa: CSVQTHVQGTEAFF

v_call: TRBV19
clone_size: -
d_call: -
j_call: TRBJ2-3
cdr3_nt: TGTGCCAGTAAGGGCGGGGGCACGTTCGGCACAGATACGCAGTATTTT
cdr3_aa: CASKGGGTFGTDTQYF

v_call: TRBV7-2
clone_size: -
d_call: TRBD1
j_call: TRBJ1-5
cdr3_nt: TGTGCCAGCAGCTTCATGGGACAGGGCAATCAGCCCCAGCATTTT
cdr3_aa: CASSFMGQGNQPQHF

v_call: TRBV11-1
clone_size: -
d_call: TRBD2
j_call: TRBJ2-3
cdr3_nt: TGTGCCAGCCGACTACTAGCGTGGACAGATACGCAGTATTTT
cdr3_aa: CASRLLAWTDTQYF

v_call: TRBV19
clone_size: -
d_call: -
j_call: TRBJ1-5
cdr3_nt: TGTGCCAGTAGTTGGCGGGGGAGCAATCAGCCCCAGCATTTT
cdr3_aa: CASSWRGSNQPQHF